This T cell receptor (beta chain) derives from a study of somatic mutations in cytotoxic T cells in rheumatoid arthritis. For the study at large: Prior to any treatment and right after diagnosis, patient blood (around 30 ml EDTA) was drawn.

Study-wide findings and caveats: CD8+ T-cell clonality did not differ significantly between rheumatoid arthritis patients and age-matched healthy controls. Per patient, the largest CD8+ clone was found to exceed 20% of CD8+ cells in about an eighth of the roughly 65 cases.

Worth noting for this clone: Its specificity is not known.

The ends were cut back, 2 bases at V and 6 bases at J, with 23 bases in the middle. The CDR3 contains 17 residues. Germline V gene data show CDR1 as SGDLS and CDR2 as YYNGEE. Clones were read by immunoSEQ multiplex PCR, and TCRdb kept only the in-frame ones, dropping some. The sample has 2,000 to 3,000 clones, roughly three quarters seen once. The origin of this receptor is a woman in her 40s with rheumatoid arthritis. Sequences were obtained from CD8+ T cells sorted from blood. The gene calls are TRBV9 and TRBJ1-2, with D possibly TRBD1 on 6 matching bases. This chain's CDR3 is CASSVMRQETGFHGYTF. The CDR3 coding sequence is TGTGCCAGCAGCGTTATGAGGCAAGAAACAGGGTTCCATGGCTACACCTTC.